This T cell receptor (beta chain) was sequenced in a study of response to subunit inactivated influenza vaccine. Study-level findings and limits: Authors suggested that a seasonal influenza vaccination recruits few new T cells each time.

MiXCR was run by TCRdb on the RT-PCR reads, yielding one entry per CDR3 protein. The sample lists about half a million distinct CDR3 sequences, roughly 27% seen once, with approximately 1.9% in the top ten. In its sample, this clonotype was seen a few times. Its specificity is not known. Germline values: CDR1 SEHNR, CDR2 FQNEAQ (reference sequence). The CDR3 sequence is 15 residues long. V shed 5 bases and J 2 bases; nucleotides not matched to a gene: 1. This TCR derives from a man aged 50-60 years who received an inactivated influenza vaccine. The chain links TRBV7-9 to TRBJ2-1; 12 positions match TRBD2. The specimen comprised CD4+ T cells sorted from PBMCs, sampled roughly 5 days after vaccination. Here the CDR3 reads CASSRTSGAYNEQFF. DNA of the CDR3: TGTGCCAGCAGCCGGACTAGCGGGGCCTACAATGAGCAGTTCTTC.